What follows are 4 T cell receptor beta chains derived from one specimen sequenced in a study of cytomegalovirus exposure and HLA in healthy donors. A multiplex PCR was run with 60 Vbeta primers and 13 Jbeta primers. Clones were sequenced by immunoSEQ multiplex PCR, and TCRdb holds only the in-frame ones, with some missing. The sample contains approximately 150,000 clones, about 80% of which appear only once. The sample was PBMCs. These TCRs come from a man aged 40-49 years in good health and CMV-seronegative.

This clone was recorded a few times. The chain has TRBV28 and TRBJ2-5; D is possibly TRBD1 (6 bases). The ends were cut back, 2 bases at V and 10 bases at J, with 17 bases in the middle. Germline CDR1 and CDR2: MDHEN and SYDVKM. The CDR3 is 14 residues long. CDR3 sequence: CASSLQGGAIYQYF. The CDR3, as DNA: TGTGCCAGCAGTTTACAAGGGGGTGCAATTTACCAGTACTTC.

Only a few counts were recorded for this clone. This chain joins TRBV5-6 and TRBJ1-2; TRBD1 matches 7 bases. The ends lost 5 bases at V and 4 bases at J; junction bases unmatched: 8. Germline-derived CDR1 and CDR2 are SGHDT and YYEEEE. The CDR3 length is 14 residues. The CDR3 here is CASREGTATYGYTF. The CDR3 DNA is TGTGCCAGCAGGGAAGGGACAGCGACCTATGGCTACACCTTC.

CDR3 residues: CAISDGGSTDTQYF. As DNA, the CDR3 is TGTGCCATCAGTGACGGGGGGAGCACAGATACGCAGTATTTT. The V call is TRBV10-3, the J call TRBJ2-3; 7 bases are a match to TRBD2. Germline CDR1 ENHRY, CDR2 SYGVKD. Trimming took 3 bases from V and 0 from J; bases not matched to a gene: 0. The CDR3 is 14 amino acids.

This chain joins TRBV18 and TRBJ2-7; D unclear. The CDR3 runs to 13 residues. CDR1 is KGHSH, CDR2 LQKENI, per germline. V was pared by 3 bases and J by 0 bases, with 6 bases between. The CDR3 sequence is CASSPRSSYEQYF. The CDR3 DNA follows: TGTGCCAGCTCACCCCGGAGCTCCTACGAGCAGTACTTC.